This T cell receptor beta chain was identified during a study of cytomegalovirus exposure and HLA in healthy donors. Study observations and caveats: In a later analysis, donors in an Asian-associated ancestry cluster reportedly had fewer N-insertions in productive TCRs than the cohort mean. It emerged from a later analysis that several of the most significant clusters appeared to be linked to common viral pathogens.

To note about this clone: Its antigen is not identified.

The PCR was carried out with 60 Vbeta primers and 13 Jbeta primers. Sequencing was performed with immunoSEQ multiplex PCR; in TCRdb, only in-frame clones are kept and a portion is missing. This sample carries 100,000 to 150,000 clones, 70% to 85% of them seen once, and the ten largest clones take roughly 1.7%. Trimming took off 1 base at V and 4 bases at J, with 7 bases between the two ends. The length of the CDR3 is 14 residues. Looked up from germline, CDR1 is SGHAT and CDR2 is FQNNGV. V gene TRBV11-2 combines with J gene TRBJ1-4; tentative D call: TRBD1 (5 bases). The TCR originated in a boy aged 5-17 years in good health and CMV-seronegative. Sequenced material: PBMCs. The CDR3 sequence: CASSLGQNNEKLFF. CDR3 DNA sequence: TGTGCCAGCAGCTTAGGACAGAATAATGAAAAACTGTTTTTT.